The next 13 T cell receptor beta chains were all read from a single sample in a study of blood T cell repertoires in COVID-19. Clones were read by immunoSEQ multiplex PCR, and TCRdb kept only the in-frame ones, dropping some. In the table there are 35,000 or so clones, roughly 80% of which are singletons. Sequenced sample: peripheral blood. These receptors all come from an elderly man with active or convalescent COVID-19.

In this sample, this clone turned up once. This chain links TRBV6-2 or TRBV6-3 with TRBJ2-5; no firm D call. Germline CDR1 is MNHEY and CDR2 is SVGEGT. Trimming cost V 2 bases and J 3 bases, with 7 bases left between them. The CDR3 totals 13 residues. As DNA, the CDR3 is TGTGCCAGCAGTTACGAGCGAAAAGAGACCCAGTACTTC. It codes for CASSYERKETQYF.

The rearrangement uses TRBV7-2 and TRBJ2-7, with 9 positions matching TRBD2. Looked up from germline, CDR1 is SGHTA and CDR2 is FQGNSA. With 1 base clipped from V and 2 bases from J, the junction kept 0 bases outside the gene matches. The CDR3 covers 14 residues. The CDR3 sequence is CASSLGTSAYEQYF. The CDR3 DNA follows: TGTGCCAGCAGCTTAGGGACTAGCGCCTACGAGCAGTACTTC.

The chain recombines TRBV6-7 with TRBJ2-5; D perhaps matches TRBD2 (7 bases). TRBV6-7 is an ORF for which the function is uncertain. With 2 bases removed from V and 4 bases from J, the gap between germline ends came to 14 bases. The CDR3 has 15 residues. CDR3 nucleotides: TGTGCCAGCAGTTACGGCGGGGGCAGGGGAGAGACCCAGTACTTC. This sequence encodes CASSYGGGRGETQYF.

This clone showed up just once. The chain combines TRBV5-1 with TRBJ2-3, with D uncertain. Trimming removed 0 bases at V and 1 base at J, with 6 bases between. Germline CDR1 is SGHRS and CDR2 is YFSETQ. There are 14 residues in the CDR3. The CDR3 reads CASSLGAGTDTQYF. The CDR3 coding sequence is TGCGCCAGCAGCTTGGGGGCCGGCACAGATACGCAGTATTTT.

This chain uses TRBV7-9 with TRBJ1-4; TRBD1 aligns across 7 bases. V was pared by 4 bases and J by 7 bases, with 6 bases of the junction left unmatched. Germline CDR1 and CDR2: SEHNR and FQNEAQ (reference sequence). The CDR3 spans 14 residues. The CDR3 reads CASSSQTGREKLFF. The CDR3 DNA reads TGTGCCAGCAGCTCGCAGACAGGGCGTGAAAAACTGTTTTTT. Full variable domain (rest looked up from reference TRBV7-9 and TRBJ1-4): DTGVSQNPRHKITKRGQNVTFRCDPISEHNRLYWYRQTLGQGPEFLTYFQNEAQLEKSRLLSDRFSAERPKGSFSTLEIQRTEQGDSAMYLCASSSQTGREKLFFGSGTQLSVL.

The chain couples TRBV7-8 to TRBJ1-5; the match to TRBD1 covers 7 bases. Germline V gene lookup returns CDR1 SGHVS and CDR2 FQNEAQ. The V segment lost 4 bases and the J segment 3 bases; nucleotides outside the gene matches: 6. This CDR3 is 15 amino acids long. In nucleotides, the CDR3 is TGTGCCAGCAGCTCCCAGACAGGGTTCAATCAGCCCCAGCATTTT. Translating gives CASSSQTGFNQPQHF.

This rearrangement joins TRBV7-3 to TRBJ2-2; TRBD2 might be the D (6 bases). CDR3 length: 16 residues. CDR1 and CDR2 (germline): SGHTA, FQGTGA. The V gene lost 5 bases and the J gene lost 4 bases, with 17 bases spanning the gap. This chain's CDR3 is CASSPHGRWGTGELFF. In DNA form, the CDR3 reads TGTGCCAGCAGCCCCCACGGGAGATGGGGCACCGGGGAGCTGTTTTTT.

This rearrangement joins TRBV4-1 to TRBJ2-5; a possible D gene is TRBD1 (6 bases). Germline CDR1 MGHRA, CDR2 YSYEKL. V dropped 4 bases and J dropped 4 bases, with 13 bases sitting between them. This CDR3 has 14 amino acids. This chain's CDR3 is CASSLTQGSETQYF. CDR3 coding DNA: TGCGCCAGCAGCCTCACACAGGGTTCAGAGACCCAGTACTTC.

The chain has TRBV7-3 and TRBJ2-6; 8 bases fit TRBD1. Germline CDR1 reads SGHTA; CDR2 reads FQGTGA. The ends lost 5 bases at V and 2 bases at J; junction bases unmatched: 17. The CDR3 length is 20 residues. The CDR3 protein is CASSQDRGISSPTGANVLTF. The CDR3, as DNA: TGTGCCAGCAGCCAAGACAGGGGTATTTCCTCTCCTACTGGGGCCAACGTCCTGACTTTC.

CDR3: CASSQDPTPGRYEQFF. CDR3 DNA: TGCGCCAGCAGCCAAGATCCCACACCCGGGAGGTATGAGCAGTTCTTC. V is TRBV4-1 and J is TRBJ2-1; 7 positions match TRBD2. After removal of 0 bases from V and 8 bases from J, the junction contained 10 bases not matched to a gene. The CDR3 runs to 16 residues. Germline V CDR1 and CDR2: MGHRA, YSYEKL.

The V call is TRBV7-9, the J call TRBJ2-7; 7 positions match TRBD2. This CDR3 is 14 amino acids long. Per the germline V gene, CDR1 is SEHNR and CDR2 is FQNEAQ (reference sequence). Trimming removed 1 base from V and 5 bases from J; junction bases left unmatched: 5. CDR3 coding DNA: TGTGCCAGCAGCTTAGGACTAGCTCTGGACGAGCAGTACTTC. Encoded protein: CASSLGLALDEQYF.

The chain has TRBV7-9 and TRBJ2-7; D remains ambiguous. CDR3 size: 12 residues. V was clipped by 5 bases and J by 4 bases, with 9 bases between them. From germline, CDR1 is SEHNR and CDR2 FQNEAQ (reference sequence). The CDR3 DNA reads TGTGCCAGCAGCCGTAGTGGTTACGAGCAGTACTTC. It specifies CASSRSGYEQYF.

The chain links TRBV19 to TRBJ2-3; 7 nucleotides agree with TRBD1. The CDR3 extends over 14 amino acids. Germline V gene sequence: CDR1 LNHDA, CDR2 SQIVND (reference sequence). With 5 bases clipped from V and 0 bases from J, the junction kept 2 bases outside the gene matches. CDR3 region: CASSLDRSTDTQYF. CDR3 coding DNA: TGTGCCAGTAGTTTGGACAGGAGCACAGATACGCAGTATTTT.